This TCR beta chain was observed in a study of blood T cell repertoires in COVID-19. This clone has a single count. As processed by the authors: Nucleated cell number was recorded as an estimate derived from reference gene primer amplification. The assay was immunoSEQ multiplex PCR, and TCRdb's table has in-frame clones only and misses some. V, J and clone size were drawn from that table, and D and trimming were deduced from the DNA. The top ten hold 14% of the sample, which has around 60,000 clones, 89% seen once. Trimming pared 4 bases from V and 1 base from J, leaving 7 bases between. CDR1 and CDR2 (germline): MNHEY, SMNVEV (reference sequence). The CDR3 sequence is 13 residues long.

Sequencing was performed on peripheral blood. This chain connects TRBV27 to TRBJ1-1; D is perhaps TRBD1 (6 bases). This TCR was recovered from a woman aged 60-75 years with active COVID-19. The CDR3 loop is CASSWTANTEAFF. The CDR3 DNA reads TGTGCCAGCAGTTGGACAGCGAACACTGAAGCTTTCTTT.